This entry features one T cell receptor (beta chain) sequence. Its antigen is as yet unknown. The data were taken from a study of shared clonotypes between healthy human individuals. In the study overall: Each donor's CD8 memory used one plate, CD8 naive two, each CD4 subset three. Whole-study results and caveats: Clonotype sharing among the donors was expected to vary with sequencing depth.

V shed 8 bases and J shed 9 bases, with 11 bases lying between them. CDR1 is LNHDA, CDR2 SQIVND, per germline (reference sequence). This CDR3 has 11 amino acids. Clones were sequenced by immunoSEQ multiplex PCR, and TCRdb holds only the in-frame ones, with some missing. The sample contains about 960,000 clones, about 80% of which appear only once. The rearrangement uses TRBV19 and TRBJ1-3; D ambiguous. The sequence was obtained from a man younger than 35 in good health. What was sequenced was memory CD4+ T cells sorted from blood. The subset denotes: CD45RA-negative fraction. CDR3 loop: CASSQKSTIYF. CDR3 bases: TGTGCCAGTTCCCAGAAATCCACCATATATTTT.